The 25 T cell receptor beta chains reported below all come from one sample, sequenced in a study of blood T cell repertoires in COVID-19. Assay used: immunoSEQ multiplex PCR; TCRdb lists only in-frame clones, some missing. The sample contains around 120,000 clones, 80% of which appear only once. The sample taken for sequencing was peripheral blood. These receptors were obtained from a man aged 65 to 85 with acute or convalescent COVID-19.

The V gene is TRBV7-2, the J gene TRBJ1-1, with D possibly matching TRBD1 (6 bases). V was shortened by 3 bases and J by 5 bases, with 16 bases between the two germline ends. The CDR3 length is 15 residues. Germline lookup yields CDR1 SGHTA and CDR2 FQGNSA. The CDR3 bases are TGTGCCAGCAGCTTGAGGGGCGGGGGCTGGACTGAAGCTTTCTTT. Its translation: CASSLRGGGWTEAFF.

This sequence joins TRBV11-1 and TRBJ1-1, with D perhaps TRBD1 (5 bases). CDR3 length equals 15 residues. The V gene lost 0 bases and the J gene lost 5 bases, with 13 bases spanning the gap. CDR1 SGHAT and CDR2 FQDESV come from the germline V gene (reference sequence). The CDR3 reads CASSLAGGTGTEAFF. CDR3 DNA: TGTGCCAGCAGCTTAGCCGGGGGGACTGGGACTGAAGCTTTCTTT. The whole variable domain, filled in from reference TRBV11-1 and TRBJ1-1, reads EAEVAQSPRYKITEKSQAVAFWCDPISGHATLYWYRQILGQGPELLVQFQDESVVDDSQLPKDRFSAERLKGVDSTLKIQPAELGDSAMYLCASSLAGGTGTEAFFGQGTRLTVV.

The chain carries TRBV6-6 and TRBJ1-4; 9 bases agree with TRBD1. CDR3 size: 14 residues. Trimming took 8 bases from V and 7 from J; bases not matched to a gene: 8. Germline CDR1 is MNHNY and CDR2 is SVGAGI (reference sequence). CDR3 bases: TGTGCCAGCGGGACTAGACAGGGGGTTGAAAAACTGTTTTTT. Translating it yields CASGTRQGVEKLFF.

The chain joins TRBV4-1 to TRBJ2-5; the D is unclear. Germline-derived CDR1 and CDR2 are MGHRA and YSYEKL. This CDR3 contains 15 residues. V shed 0 bases and J shed 2 bases, with 10 bases lying between them. The CDR3 region has the DNA TGCGCCAGCAGCCAAGATCCGACTGATCAAGAGACCCAGTACTTC. The encoded protein is CASSQDPTDQETQYF.

The V call is TRBV6-5, the J call TRBJ2-3; perhaps TRBD2 as D (7 bases). Deletions cut 2 bases from V and 6 bases from J, with 9 bases between. Germline-derived CDR1 and CDR2 are MNHEY and SVGAGI. This CDR3 is 13 amino acids long. The CDR3 is CASSYGRGDTQYF. Written as DNA, the CDR3 is TGTGCCAGCAGTTACGGGAGGGGGGATACGCAGTATTTT.

V and J are TRBV27 and TRBJ2-7; possible D gene TRBD1, 5 bases. Trimming removed 6 bases at V and 3 bases at J, with 9 bases between. CDR1 is MNHEY and CDR2 is SMNVEV in the germline V gene (reference sequence). This CDR3 is built from 12 residues. The CDR3, as DNA: TGTGCCAGCAGCAAGGACAACTACGAGCAGTACTTC. This gives the protein CASSKDNYEQYF.

The CDR3 DNA is TGTGCCAGCAGTTCGACAGGGATACTTGAGCAGTTCTTC. Its translation is CASSSTGILEQFF. The chain carries TRBV28 and TRBJ2-1, with TRBD1 matching over 7 bases. Looked up from germline, CDR1 is MDHEN and CDR2 is SYDVKM. There are 13 residues in the CDR3. J was trimmed by 9 bases and V by 4 bases; bases with no gene match: 6.

CDR3 bases: TGCGCCAGCAGCCAAGTCCCGACTAGCGGGGGGGCCAAAAACATTCAGTACTTC. This translates into CASSQVPTSGGAKNIQYF. The chain recombines TRBV4-1 with TRBJ2-4, with 13 nucleotides matching TRBD2. The CDR3 length is 18 residues. Trimming cost V 1 base and J 1 base; bases outside gene matches: 4. Germline CDR1 MGHRA, CDR2 YSYEKL.

The chain uses TRBV10-1 and TRBJ1-2; 8 bases match TRBD1. CDR1 and CDR2 (germline): WNHNN, SYGVQD (reference sequence). The V segment lost 6 bases and the J segment 1 base; nucleotides outside the gene matches: 4. The CDR3 loop spans 14 amino acids. The CDR3 bases are TGCGCCAGCAGGAAGACAGGGGATAACTATGGCTACACCTTC. Residues: CASRKTGDNYGYTF.

The chain employs TRBV6-5 and TRBJ1-6, with 8 positions matching TRBD1. This CDR3 has 15 residues. The junction had 5 bases not matched to a gene; V was cut back by 0 bases and J by 10 bases. CDR1 and CDR2 (germline): MNHEY, SVGAGI. CDR3 sequence: CASSYSTGDRSPLHF. The CDR3 DNA sequence: TGTGCCAGCAGTTACTCGACAGGGGACAGGTCACCCCTCCACTTT.

V is TRBV7-8 and J is TRBJ2-3; 9 bases are a match to TRBD2. The junction had 8 bases not matched to a gene; V was cut back by 1 base and J by 6 bases. The CDR3 length is 16 residues. The germline V gene has CDR1 SGHVS and CDR2 FQNEAQ. The CDR3 loop reads CASSLVLAGYGDTQYF. In DNA form, the CDR3 reads TGTGCCAGCAGCTTAGTGCTAGCGGGGTACGGGGATACGCAGTATTTT.

This clone was detected only a few times. The chain has TRBV7-9 and TRBJ2-5, with D hard to call. V lost 7 bases, J lost 2 bases, and 11 bases lay in between. Germline lookup yields CDR1 SEHNR and CDR2 FQNEAQ (reference sequence). The CDR3 covers 13 residues. As DNA, the CDR3 is TGTGCCAGCATTAGTCCGAATCAAGAGACCCAGTACTTC. Its protein is CASISPNQETQYF.

J is TRBJ2-7 and V is TRBV5-4; 11 nucleotides align to TRBD1. The CDR3 covers 15 residues. The J segment lost 1 base and the V segment lost 3 bases, leaving 3 bases of the junction unmatched. CDR1 and CDR2 (germline): SGHNT, YYREEE (reference sequence). CDR3 sequence reads: CASSWGQGGSYEQYF. The CDR3 nucleotides read TGTGCCAGCAGCTGGGGACAGGGGGGTTCCTACGAGCAGTACTTC.

The chain recombines TRBV28 with TRBJ1-1; unclear D gene. Deletions cut 6 bases from V and 0 bases from J, with 5 bases between. There are 12 residues in the CDR3. Germline lookup yields CDR1 MDHEN and CDR2 SYDVKM. CDR3 in amino acids: CASSLLNTEAFF. CDR3 DNA sequence: TGTGCCAGCAGCCTTTTGAACACTGAAGCTTTCTTT.

This clone was detected only once. This CDR3 is CASSQGGAAKNIQYF. The CDR3, as DNA: TGCGCCAGCAGCCAAGGGGGAGCGGCCAAAAACATTCAGTACTTC. V usage is TRBV4-1 and J usage is TRBJ2-4, with D tentatively TRBD2 (5 bases). Germline V gene data show CDR1 as MGHRA and CDR2 as YSYEKL. The germline V and J ends were trimmed by 1 base and 1 base, with 8 bases remaining between them. The CDR3 length is 15 residues.

The chain is built from TRBV6-1 and TRBJ1-2, with D unresolved. Trimming cost V 2 bases and J 8 bases, with 12 bases left between them. The CDR3 covers 13 residues. Germline V gene sequence: CDR1 MNHNS, CDR2 SASEGT. The CDR3: CASSETVDLGYTF. As DNA, the CDR3 is TGTGCCAGCAGTGAAACGGTTGATTTAGGCTACACCTTC.

This rearrangement joins TRBV2 to TRBJ2-5, with D uncertain. Germline loops: CDR1 SNHLY, CDR2 FYNNEI. The CDR3 runs to 11 residues. V was trimmed by 4 bases and J by 4 bases, leaving 4 bases between them. The CDR3 coding sequence is TGTGCCAGCAGTGCTTTAGAGACCCAGTACTTC. Translating gives CASSALETQYF.

The genes are TRBV28 and TRBJ1-2, with 7 nucleotides matching TRBD1. Trimming removed 2 bases from V and 8 bases from J; junction bases left unmatched: 2. The CDR3 totals 12 residues. Germline V gives CDR1 MDHEN, CDR2 SYDVKM. The CDR3 loop is CASSLMDRGYTF. CDR3 nucleotide sequence: TGTGCCAGCAGTTTAATGGACAGGGGCTACACCTTC.

This chain uses TRBV15 with TRBJ1-2; tentative D call: TRBD1 (6 bases). Trimming removed 3 bases at V and 2 bases at J, with 16 bases between. CDR1 is LNHNV, CDR2 YYDKDF, per germline (reference sequence). The length of the CDR3 is 16 residues. The CDR3: CATSRTEITGNYGYTF. The CDR3 DNA is TGTGCCACCAGCAGGACCGAAATTACAGGGAACTATGGCTACACCTTC.

The gene calls are TRBV10-1 and TRBJ2-7; 8 nucleotides match TRBD2. The CDR3 covers 14 residues. The trim removed 7 bases at V and 4 bases at J, leaving 9 bases unmatched. The germline V gene has CDR1 WNHNN and CDR2 SYGVQD (reference sequence). The CDR3 sequence: CASNSGGHRYEQYF. CDR3 in DNA: TGCGCCAGCAACAGCGGGGGACATCGTTACGAGCAGTACTTC.

There are a few counts of this clone. Here the CDR3 reads CATSRDPVMNTEAFF. The CDR3 bases are TGTGCCACCAGCAGAGATCCGGTGATGAACACTGAAGCTTTCTTT. The chain couples TRBV15 to TRBJ1-1; no clear D. The CDR3 extends over 15 amino acids. V lost 0 bases and J 0 bases, leaving 8 bases between the germline ends. The germline V gene has CDR1 LNHNV and CDR2 YYDKDF (reference sequence).

V gene TRBV2 combines with J gene TRBJ2-2; TRBD1 aligns across 8 bases. The CDR3 is made up of 16 amino acids. Germline-derived CDR1 and CDR2 are SNHLY and FYNNEI. V lost 5 bases and J lost 0; bases outside the gene matches: 5. The CDR3 is CASSLDRAANTGELFF. CDR3 coding DNA: TGTGCCAGCAGTTTGGACAGGGCTGCGAACACCGGGGAGCTGTTTTTT.

This chain links TRBV4-2 with TRBJ2-3, with 9 bases matching TRBD2. The CDR3 is made up of 15 amino acids. After removal of 0 bases from V and 10 bases from J, the junction contained 8 bases not matched to a gene. Per germline, CDR1 LGHNA and CDR2 YNFKEQ. This CDR3 reads CASSQDWRGGDPQYF. CDR3 sequence (DNA): TGTGCCAGCAGCCAAGATTGGCGGGGGGGGGATCCGCAGTATTTT.

The chain has TRBV5-1 and TRBJ1-2, with a weak D call TRBD1 (6 bases). The length of the CDR3 is 14 residues. Trimming removed 2 bases at V and 2 bases at J, with 10 bases between. Germline V gene sequence: CDR1 SGHRS, CDR2 YFSETQ. The CDR3 region is CASSLGDINYGYTF. The CDR3 coding sequence is TGCGCCAGCAGCTTAGGGGACATAAACTATGGCTACACCTTC.

The chain joins TRBV5-6 to TRBJ2-1; the match to TRBD1 covers 7 bases. Per germline, CDR1 SGHDT and CDR2 YYEEEE. Trimming removed 0 bases from V and 12 bases from J; junction bases left unmatched: 6. The length of the CDR3 is 13 residues. CDR3 sequence reads: CASSLAGQARQFF. CDR3 nucleotide sequence: TGTGCCAGCAGCTTGGCCGGACAGGCTCGGCAGTTCTTC.